These 5 T cell receptor beta chains share one sample of origin, sequenced in a study of OX40 agonist ivuxolimab in advanced cancers. Sequencing was performed with immunoSEQ multiplex PCR; in TCRdb, only in-frame clones are kept and a portion is missing. This table holds 70,000 to 95,000 clones, about 91% found once. The source material was CD4+ or CD8+ T cells sorted from blood, sampled in a trial of the OX40 agonist ivuxolimab. These TCRs come from an adult with an advanced solid tumor such as melanoma, head and neck, liver or kidney cancer.

The rearrangement links TRBV5-1 to TRBJ2-7; possibly TRBD1 for D (6 bases). Germline CDR1 SGHRS, CDR2 YFSETQ. V gave up 3 bases and J gave up 4 bases, with 26 bases separating them. The CDR3 is made up of 18 amino acids. This CDR3 is CASSWTGRSRQVQYEQYF. CDR3 in DNA: TGCGCCAGCAGCTGGACTGGACGCTCCAGACAGGTTCAGTACGAGCAGTACTTC.

V gene TRBV5-1 combines with J gene TRBJ2-2, with D perhaps being TRBD1 or TRBD2 (5 bases each). Germline CDR1 reads SGHRS; CDR2 reads YFSETQ. V gave up 4 bases and J gave up 7 bases, with 14 bases separating them. The CDR3 length is 14 residues. CDR3 amino acids: CASSEGPQSGELFF. For the CDR3, the DNA is TGCGCCAGCAGCGAGGGGCCCCAGAGCGGGGAGCTGTTTTTT. Complete variable domain (other parts from reference TRBV5-1 and TRBJ2-2): KAGVTQTPRYLIKTRGQQVTLSCSPISGHRSVSWYQQTPGQGLQFLFEYFSETQRNKGNFPGRFSGRQFSNSRSEMNVSTLELGDSALYLCASSEGPQSGELFFGEGSRLTVL.

This clone appeared once. The chain joins TRBV28 to TRBJ1-2; D unresolved. This CDR3 comprises 14 residues. Trimming pared 4 bases from V and 4 bases from J, leaving 13 bases between. Germline CDR1 and CDR2: MDHEN and SYDVKM. The CDR3 DNA follows: TGTGCCAGCAGTTCACCCCAGGCCGGCTATGGCTACACCTTC. Translation gives CASSSPQAGYGYTF.

The chain has TRBV28 and TRBJ2-2; 10 bases align to TRBD1. CDR1 is MDHEN, CDR2 SYDVKM, per germline. The CDR3 is 16 residues long. The V and J ends lost 2 bases and 3 bases, in that order; junction bases with no gene match: 3. The CDR3 DNA reads as TGTGCCAGCAGTTTAGAGACAGGGGGCCACACCGGGGAGCTGTTTTTT. It yields the protein CASSLETGGHTGELFF.

The chain carries TRBV15 and TRBJ1-1; D is uncertain. Germline assignment: CDR1 LNHNV and CDR2 YYDKDF (reference sequence). The germline V and J ends were trimmed by 4 bases and 6 bases, with 9 bases remaining between them. The CDR3 runs to 12 residues. The CDR3 nucleotides are TGTGCCACCAGCAAAAGCGGGGCTGAAGCTTTCTTT. It specifies CATSKSGAEAFF.